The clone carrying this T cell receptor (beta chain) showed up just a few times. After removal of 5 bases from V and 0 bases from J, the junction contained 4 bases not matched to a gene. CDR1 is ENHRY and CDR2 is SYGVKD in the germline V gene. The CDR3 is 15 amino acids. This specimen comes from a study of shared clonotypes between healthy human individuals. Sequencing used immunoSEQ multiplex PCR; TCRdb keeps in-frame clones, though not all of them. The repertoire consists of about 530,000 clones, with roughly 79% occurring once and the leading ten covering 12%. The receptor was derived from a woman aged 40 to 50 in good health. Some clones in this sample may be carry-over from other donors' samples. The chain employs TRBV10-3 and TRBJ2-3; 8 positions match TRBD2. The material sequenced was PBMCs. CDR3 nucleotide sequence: TGTGCCATCAGTCCGGCTAGCGGGAGCACAGATACGCAGTATTTT. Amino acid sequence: CAISPASGSTDTQYF.